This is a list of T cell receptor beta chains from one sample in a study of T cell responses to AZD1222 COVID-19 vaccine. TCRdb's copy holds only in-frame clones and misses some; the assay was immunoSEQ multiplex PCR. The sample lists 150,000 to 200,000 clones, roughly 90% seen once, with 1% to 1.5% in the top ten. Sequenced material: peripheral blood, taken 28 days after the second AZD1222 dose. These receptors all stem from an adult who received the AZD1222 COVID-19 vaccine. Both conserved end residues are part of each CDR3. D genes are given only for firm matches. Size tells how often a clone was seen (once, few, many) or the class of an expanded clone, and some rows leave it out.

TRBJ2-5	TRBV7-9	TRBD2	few	TGTGCCAGCAGCCTCGAGCGGGGGGCGGGCCAAGAGACCCAGTACTTC	CASSLERGAGQETQYF
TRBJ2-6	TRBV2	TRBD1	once	TGTGCCAGCAGCGACAGGGCTGGGGCCAACGTCCTGACTTTC	CASSDRAGANVLTF
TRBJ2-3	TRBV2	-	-	TGTGCCAGCAGTGAAGCGCAGAGGGTCGATACGCAGTATTTT	CASSEAQRVDTQYF
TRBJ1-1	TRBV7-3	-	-	TGTGCCAGCAGCCCCACCGCCAACACTGAAGCTTTCTTT	CASSPTANTEAFF
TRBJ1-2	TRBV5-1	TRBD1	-	TGCGCCAGCAGCTTGGGGACAGGGGACTATGGCTACACCTTC	CASSLGTGDYGYTF
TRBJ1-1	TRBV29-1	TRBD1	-	TGCAGCACCTCACAGGGGGCCACTGAAGCTTTCTTT	CSTSQGATEAFF
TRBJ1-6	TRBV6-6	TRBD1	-	TGTGCCAGCAGGCCCGACAGGGACTATAATTCACCCCTCCACTTT	CASRPDRDYNSPLHF
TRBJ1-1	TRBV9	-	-	TGTGCCAGCAGCGCGTGGGGGAATGGTGAGGAAGCTTTCTTT	CASSAWGNGEEAFF
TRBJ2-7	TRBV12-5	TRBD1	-	TGTGCTAGTGGTTTCCTCGGGACAGAGGGATTGAAGAAGGGCGAGCAGTACTTC	CASGFLGTEGLKKGEQYF
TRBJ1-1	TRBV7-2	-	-	TGTGCCAGCAGCTTAGGTTTTACCCCTAAGATAGGCACTGAAGCTTTCTTT	CASSLGFTPKIGTEAFF